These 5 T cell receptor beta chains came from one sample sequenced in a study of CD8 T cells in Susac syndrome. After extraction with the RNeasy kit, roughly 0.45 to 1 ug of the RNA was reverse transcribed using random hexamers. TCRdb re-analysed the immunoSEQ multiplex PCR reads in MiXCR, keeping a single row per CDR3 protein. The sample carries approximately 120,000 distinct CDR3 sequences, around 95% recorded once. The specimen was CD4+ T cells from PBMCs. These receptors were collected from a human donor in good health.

For the CDR3, the DNA is TGCAGCGCCGAAGCGTCCAAGGCTGAAGCTTTCTTT. Translation gives CSAEASKAEAFF. V is TRBV29-1 and J is TRBJ1-1; D call uncertain. This CDR3 spans 12 amino acids. The germline gives CDR1 SQVTM, CDR2 ANQGSEA. The germline V and J ends were trimmed by 7 bases and 6 bases, with 15 bases remaining between them.

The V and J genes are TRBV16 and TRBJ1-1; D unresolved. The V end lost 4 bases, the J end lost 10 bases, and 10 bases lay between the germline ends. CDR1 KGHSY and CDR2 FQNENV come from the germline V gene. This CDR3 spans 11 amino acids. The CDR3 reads CASSPDVGAFF. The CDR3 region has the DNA TGTGCCAGCAGCCCCGACGTCGGAGCTTTCTTT.

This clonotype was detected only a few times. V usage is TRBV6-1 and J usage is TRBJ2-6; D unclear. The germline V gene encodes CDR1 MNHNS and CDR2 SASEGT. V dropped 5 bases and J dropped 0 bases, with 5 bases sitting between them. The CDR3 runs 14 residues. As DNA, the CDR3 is TGTGCCAGCAGTTGGACCTCTGGGGCCAACGTCCTGACTTTC. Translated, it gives CASSWTSGANVLTF.

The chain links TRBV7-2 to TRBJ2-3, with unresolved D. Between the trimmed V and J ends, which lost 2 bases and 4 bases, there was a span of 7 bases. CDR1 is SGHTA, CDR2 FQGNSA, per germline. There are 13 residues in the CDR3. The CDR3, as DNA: TGTGCCAGCAGCTTAAGGCTAGCAGATACGCAGTATTTT. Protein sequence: CASSLRLADTQYF.

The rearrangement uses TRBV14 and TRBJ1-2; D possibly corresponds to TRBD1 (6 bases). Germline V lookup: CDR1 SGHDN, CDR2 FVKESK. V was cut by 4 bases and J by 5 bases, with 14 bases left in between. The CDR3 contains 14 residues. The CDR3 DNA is TGTGCCAGCAGCCCCGGGACATCGCTTTATGGCTACACCTTC. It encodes CASSPGTSLYGYTF. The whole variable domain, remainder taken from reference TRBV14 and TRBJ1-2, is EAGVTQFPSHSVIEKGQTVTLRCDPISGHDNLYWYRRVMGKEIKFLLHFVKESKQDESGMPNNRFLAERTGGTYSTLKVQPAELEDSGVYFCASSPGTSLYGYTFGSGTRLTVV.